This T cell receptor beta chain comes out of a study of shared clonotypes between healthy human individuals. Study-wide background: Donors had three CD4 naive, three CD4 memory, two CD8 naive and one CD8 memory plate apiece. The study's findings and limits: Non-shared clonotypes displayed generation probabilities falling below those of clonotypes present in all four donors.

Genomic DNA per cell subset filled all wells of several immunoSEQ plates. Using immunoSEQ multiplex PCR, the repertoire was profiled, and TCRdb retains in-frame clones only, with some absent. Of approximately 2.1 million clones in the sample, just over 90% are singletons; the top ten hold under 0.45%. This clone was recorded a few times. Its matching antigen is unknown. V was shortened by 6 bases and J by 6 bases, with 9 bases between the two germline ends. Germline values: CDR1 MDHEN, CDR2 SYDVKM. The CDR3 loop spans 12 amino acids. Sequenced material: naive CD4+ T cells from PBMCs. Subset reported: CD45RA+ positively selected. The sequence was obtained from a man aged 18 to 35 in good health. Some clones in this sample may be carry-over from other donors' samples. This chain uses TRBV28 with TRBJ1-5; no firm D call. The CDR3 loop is CASRKVAQPQHF. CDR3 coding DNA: TGTGCCAGCAGGAAGGTGGCTCAGCCCCAGCATTTT. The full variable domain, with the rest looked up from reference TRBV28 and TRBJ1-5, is DVKVTQSSRYLVKRTGEKVFLECVQDMDHENMFWYRQDPGLGLRLIYFSYDVKMKEKGDIPEGYSVSREKKERFSLILESASTNQTSMYLCASRKVAQPQHFGDGTRLSIL.